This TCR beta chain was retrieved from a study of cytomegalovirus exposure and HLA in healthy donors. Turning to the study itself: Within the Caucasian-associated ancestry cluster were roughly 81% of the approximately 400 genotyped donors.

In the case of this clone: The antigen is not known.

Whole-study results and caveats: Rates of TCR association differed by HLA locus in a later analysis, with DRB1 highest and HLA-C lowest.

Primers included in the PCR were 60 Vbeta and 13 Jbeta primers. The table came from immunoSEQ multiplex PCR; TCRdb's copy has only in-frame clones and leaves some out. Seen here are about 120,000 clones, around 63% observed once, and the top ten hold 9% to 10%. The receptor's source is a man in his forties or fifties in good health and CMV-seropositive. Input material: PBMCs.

The CDR3 region is CASTLLGGLGETQYF. The CDR3 DNA reads as TGTGCCAGCACCCTATTGGGGGGGCTCGGGGAGACCCAGTACTTC. The V gene is TRBV7-8, the J gene TRBJ2-5, with D tentatively TRBD2 (7 bases). Germline loops: CDR1 SGHVS, CDR2 FQNEAQ. Trimming removed 7 bases from V and 5 bases from J, with 20 bases in between. This CDR3 has 15 amino acids.